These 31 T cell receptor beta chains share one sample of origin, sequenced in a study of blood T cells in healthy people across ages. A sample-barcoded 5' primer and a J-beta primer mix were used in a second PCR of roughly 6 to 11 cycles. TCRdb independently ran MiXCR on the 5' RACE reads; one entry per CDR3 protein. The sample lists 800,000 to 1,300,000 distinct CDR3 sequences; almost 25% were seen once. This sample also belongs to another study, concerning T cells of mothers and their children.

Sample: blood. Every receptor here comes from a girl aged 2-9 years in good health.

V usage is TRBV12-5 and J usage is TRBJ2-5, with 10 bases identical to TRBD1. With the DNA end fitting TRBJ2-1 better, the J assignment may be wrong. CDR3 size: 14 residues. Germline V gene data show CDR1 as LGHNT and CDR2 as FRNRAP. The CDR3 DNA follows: TGTGCTAGTGGAACCGGGACAGGGGTCGATGAGCAGTTCTTC. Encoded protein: CASGTGTGVDEQFF.

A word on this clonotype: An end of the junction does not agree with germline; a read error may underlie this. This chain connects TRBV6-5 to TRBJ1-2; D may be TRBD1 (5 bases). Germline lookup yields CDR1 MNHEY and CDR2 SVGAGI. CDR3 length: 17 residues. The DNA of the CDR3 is TGTGACAGCAGTTACCTTGGGGCGGGACGGATTAACTATGGCTACACCTTC. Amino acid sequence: CDSSYLGAGRINYGYTF.

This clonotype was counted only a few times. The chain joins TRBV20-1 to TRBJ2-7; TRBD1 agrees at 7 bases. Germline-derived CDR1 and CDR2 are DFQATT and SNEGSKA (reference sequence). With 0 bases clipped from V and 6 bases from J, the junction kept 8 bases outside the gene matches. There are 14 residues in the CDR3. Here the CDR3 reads CSARDNDRVIEQYF. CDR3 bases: TGCAGTGCTAGAGATAACGACAGGGTCATCGAGCAGTACTTC.

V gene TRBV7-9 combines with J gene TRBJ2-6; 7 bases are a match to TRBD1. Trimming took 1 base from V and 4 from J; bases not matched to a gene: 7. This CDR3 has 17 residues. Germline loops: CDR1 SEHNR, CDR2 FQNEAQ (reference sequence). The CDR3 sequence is CASSLEPGQIGANVLTF. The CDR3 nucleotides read TGTGCCAGCAGCTTAGAACCGGGACAGATCGGGGCCAACGTCCTGACTTTC.

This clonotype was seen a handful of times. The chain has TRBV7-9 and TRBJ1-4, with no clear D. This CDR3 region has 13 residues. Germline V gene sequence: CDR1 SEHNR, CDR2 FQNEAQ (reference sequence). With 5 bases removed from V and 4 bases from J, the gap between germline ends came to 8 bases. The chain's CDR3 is CASSRVINEKLFF. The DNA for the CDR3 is TGTGCCAGCAGCCGGGTCATTAATGAAAAACTGTTTTTT.

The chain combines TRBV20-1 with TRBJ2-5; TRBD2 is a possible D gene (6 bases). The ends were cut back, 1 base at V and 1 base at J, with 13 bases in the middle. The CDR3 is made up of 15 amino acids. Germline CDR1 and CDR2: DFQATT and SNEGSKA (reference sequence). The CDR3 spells CSARGGDGVQETQYF. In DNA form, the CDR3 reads TGCAGTGCTAGAGGGGGGGATGGGGTCCAAGAGACCCAGTACTTC.

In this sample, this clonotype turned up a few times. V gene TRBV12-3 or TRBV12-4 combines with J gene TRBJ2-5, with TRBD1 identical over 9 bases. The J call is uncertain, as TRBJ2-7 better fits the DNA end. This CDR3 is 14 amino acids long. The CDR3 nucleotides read TGTGCCAGCAGTGACAGGGGGGATCCCTACGAGCAGTACTTC. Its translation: CASSDRGDPYEQYF.

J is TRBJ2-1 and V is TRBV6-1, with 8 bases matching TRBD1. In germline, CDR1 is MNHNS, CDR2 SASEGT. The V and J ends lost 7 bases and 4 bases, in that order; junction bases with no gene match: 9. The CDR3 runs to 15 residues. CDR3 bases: TGTGCCAGCACCTTTGGACAGGGTCCTTACAATGAGCAGTTCTTC. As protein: CASTFGQGPYNEQFF.

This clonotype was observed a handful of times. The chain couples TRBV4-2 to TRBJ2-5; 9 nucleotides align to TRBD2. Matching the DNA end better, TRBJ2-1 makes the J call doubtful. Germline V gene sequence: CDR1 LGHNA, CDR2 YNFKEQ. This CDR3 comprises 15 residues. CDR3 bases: TGTGCCAGCAGCCATTACCTAGCGGGGAGAAATGAGCAGTTCTTC. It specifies CASSHYLAGRNEQFF.

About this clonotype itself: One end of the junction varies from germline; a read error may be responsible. The CDR3 protein is CASSYGLSNEQFF. The CDR3 nucleotides are TGTGCTAGCAGCTACGGACTGTCAAATGAGCAGTTCTTC. The chain has TRBV7-7 and TRBJ2-1, with TRBD2 as a possible D gene (5 bases). The CDR3 totals 13 residues. The germline V gene has CDR1 SSHAT and CDR2 FNYEAQ (reference sequence).

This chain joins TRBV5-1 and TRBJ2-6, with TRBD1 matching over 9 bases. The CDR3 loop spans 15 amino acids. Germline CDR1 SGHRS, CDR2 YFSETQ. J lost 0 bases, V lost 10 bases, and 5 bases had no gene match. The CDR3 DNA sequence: TGCGCCGGGGACAGGGTCAGCTCTGGGGCCAACGTCCTGACTTTC. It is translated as CAGDRVSSGANVLTF.

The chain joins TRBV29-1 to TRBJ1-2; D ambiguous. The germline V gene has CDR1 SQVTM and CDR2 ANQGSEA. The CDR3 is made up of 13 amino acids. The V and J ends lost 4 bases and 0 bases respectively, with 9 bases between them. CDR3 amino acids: CSVGHLTNYGYTF. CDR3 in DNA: TGCAGCGTTGGCCATCTCACTAACTATGGCTACACCTTC.

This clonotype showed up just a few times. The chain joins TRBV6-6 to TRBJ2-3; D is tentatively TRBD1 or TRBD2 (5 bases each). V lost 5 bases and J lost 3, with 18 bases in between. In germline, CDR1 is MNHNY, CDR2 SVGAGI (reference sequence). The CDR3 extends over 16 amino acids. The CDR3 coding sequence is TGTGCCAGCAGTACCCGGGGCCCTCGGGGTACAGATACGCAGTATTTT. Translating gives CASSTRGPRGTDTQYF.

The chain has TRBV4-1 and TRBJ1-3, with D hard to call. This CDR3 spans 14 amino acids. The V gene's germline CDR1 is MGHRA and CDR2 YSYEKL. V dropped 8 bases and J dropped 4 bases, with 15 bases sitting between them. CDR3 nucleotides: TGCGCCAGCGCGTCGACCGTAGAAGGAAACACCATATATTTT. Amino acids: CASASTVEGNTIYF.

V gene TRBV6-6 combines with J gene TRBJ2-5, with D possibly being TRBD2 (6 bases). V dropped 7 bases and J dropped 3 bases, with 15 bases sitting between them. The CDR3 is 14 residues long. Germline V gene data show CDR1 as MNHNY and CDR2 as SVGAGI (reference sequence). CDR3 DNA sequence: TGTGCCAGCACCTACCGGGACTTTAAAGAGACCCAGTACTTC. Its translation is CASTYRDFKETQYF.

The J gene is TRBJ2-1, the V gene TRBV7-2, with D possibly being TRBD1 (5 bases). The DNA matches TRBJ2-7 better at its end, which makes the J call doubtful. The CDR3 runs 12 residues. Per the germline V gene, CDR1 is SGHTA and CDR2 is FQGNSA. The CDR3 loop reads CASSFVGAQQYF. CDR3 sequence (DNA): TGTGCCAGCAGCTTTGTAGGGGCACAGCAGTACTTC.

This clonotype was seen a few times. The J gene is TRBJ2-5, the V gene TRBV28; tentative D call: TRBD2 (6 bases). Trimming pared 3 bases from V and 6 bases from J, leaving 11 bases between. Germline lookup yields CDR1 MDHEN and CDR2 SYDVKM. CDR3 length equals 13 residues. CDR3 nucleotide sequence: TGTGCCAGCAGTTTCGGGAGTACGAAGACCCAGTACTTC. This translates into CASSFGSTKTQYF.

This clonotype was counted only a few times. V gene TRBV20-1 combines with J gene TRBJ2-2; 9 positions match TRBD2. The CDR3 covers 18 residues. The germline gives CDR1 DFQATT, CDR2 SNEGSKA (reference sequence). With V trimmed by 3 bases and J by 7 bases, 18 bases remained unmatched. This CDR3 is CSASPPGVREGRSGELFF. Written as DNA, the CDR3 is TGCAGTGCTAGCCCTCCGGGGGTGCGGGAGGGCCGTAGCGGGGAGCTGTTTTTT.

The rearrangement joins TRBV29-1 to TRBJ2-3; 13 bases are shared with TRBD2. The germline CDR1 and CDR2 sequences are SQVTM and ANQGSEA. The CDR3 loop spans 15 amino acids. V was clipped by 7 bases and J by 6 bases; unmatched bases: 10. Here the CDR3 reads CSAHTSGGAPDTQYF. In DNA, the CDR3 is TGCAGCGCCCATACTAGCGGGGGGGCACCCGATACGCAGTATTTT.

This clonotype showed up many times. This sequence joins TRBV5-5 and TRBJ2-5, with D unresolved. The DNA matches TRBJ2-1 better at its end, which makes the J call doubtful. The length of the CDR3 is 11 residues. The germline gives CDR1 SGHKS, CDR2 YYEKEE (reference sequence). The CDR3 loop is CASSLEFEQFF. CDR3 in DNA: TGTGCCAGCAGCTTGGAGTTTGAGCAGTTCTTC.

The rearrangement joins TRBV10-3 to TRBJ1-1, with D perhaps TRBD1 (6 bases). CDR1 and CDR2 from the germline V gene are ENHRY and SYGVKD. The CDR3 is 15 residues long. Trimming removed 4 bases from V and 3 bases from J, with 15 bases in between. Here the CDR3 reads CAISGPQAGDTEAFF. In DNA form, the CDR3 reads TGTGCCATCAGTGGTCCTCAGGCAGGGGACACTGAAGCTTTCTTT.

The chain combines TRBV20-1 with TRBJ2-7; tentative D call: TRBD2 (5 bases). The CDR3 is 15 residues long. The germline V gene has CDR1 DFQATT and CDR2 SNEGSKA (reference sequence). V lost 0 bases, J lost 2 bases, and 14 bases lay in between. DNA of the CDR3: TGCAGTGCTAGAGACCTCTTACGAGGGCCCTACGAGCAGTACTTC. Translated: CSARDLLRGPYEQYF.

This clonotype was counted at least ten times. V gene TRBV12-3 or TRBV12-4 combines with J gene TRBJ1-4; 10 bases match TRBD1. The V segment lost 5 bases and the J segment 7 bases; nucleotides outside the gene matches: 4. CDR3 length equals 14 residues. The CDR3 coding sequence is TGTGCCAGCAGTCGACAGGGGGCAGGTGAAAAACTGTTTTTT. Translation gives CASSRQGAGEKLFF.

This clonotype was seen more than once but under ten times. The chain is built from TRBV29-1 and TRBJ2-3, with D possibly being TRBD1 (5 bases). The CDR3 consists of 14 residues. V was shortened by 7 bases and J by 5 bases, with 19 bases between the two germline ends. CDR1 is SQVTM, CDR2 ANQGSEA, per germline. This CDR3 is CSALGAGWGDTQYF. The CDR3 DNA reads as TGCAGCGCCCTTGGGGCAGGGTGGGGAGATACGCAGTATTTT.

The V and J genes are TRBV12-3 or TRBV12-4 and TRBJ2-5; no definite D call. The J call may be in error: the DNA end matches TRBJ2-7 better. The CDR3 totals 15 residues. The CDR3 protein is CASSLSRLESYEQYF. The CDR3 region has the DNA TGTGCCAGCAGTTTATCCAGATTGGAGTCCTACGAGCAGTACTTC.

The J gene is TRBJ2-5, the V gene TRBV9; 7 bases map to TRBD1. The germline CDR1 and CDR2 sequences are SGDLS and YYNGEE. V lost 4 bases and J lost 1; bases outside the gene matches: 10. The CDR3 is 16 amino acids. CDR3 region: CASSISGTATQETQYF. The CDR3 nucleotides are TGTGCCAGCAGCATCAGTGGGACAGCGACCCAAGAGACCCAGTACTTC.

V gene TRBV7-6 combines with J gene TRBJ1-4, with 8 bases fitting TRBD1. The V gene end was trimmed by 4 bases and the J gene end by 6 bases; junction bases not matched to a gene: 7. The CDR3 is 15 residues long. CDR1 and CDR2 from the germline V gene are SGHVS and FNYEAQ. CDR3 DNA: TGTGCCAGCAGCTCTCAGGGGGCGGGAGATGAAAAACTGTTTTTT. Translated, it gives CASSSQGAGDEKLFF.

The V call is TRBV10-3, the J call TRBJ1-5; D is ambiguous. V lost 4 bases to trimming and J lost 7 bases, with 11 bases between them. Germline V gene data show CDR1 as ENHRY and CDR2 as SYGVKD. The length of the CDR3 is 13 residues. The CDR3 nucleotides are TGTGCCATCAGTGGTGGGGTGGGCCAGCCCCAGCATTTT. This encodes CAISGGVGQPQHF.

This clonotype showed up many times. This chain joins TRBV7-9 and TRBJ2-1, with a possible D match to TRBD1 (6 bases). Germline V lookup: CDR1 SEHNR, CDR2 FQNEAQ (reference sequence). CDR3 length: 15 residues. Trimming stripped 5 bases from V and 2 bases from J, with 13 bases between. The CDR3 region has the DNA TGTGCCAGCAGCCATACAGGGTCCCCCTACAATGAGCAGTTCTTC. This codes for CASSHTGSPYNEQFF.

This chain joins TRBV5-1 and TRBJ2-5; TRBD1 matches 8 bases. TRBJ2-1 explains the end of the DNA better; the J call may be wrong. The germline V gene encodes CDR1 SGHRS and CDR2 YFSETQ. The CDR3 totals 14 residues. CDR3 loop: CASSVRGLSNEQFF. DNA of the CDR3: TGCGCCAGCAGCGTCAGGGGGCTAAGCAATGAGCAGTTCTTC.

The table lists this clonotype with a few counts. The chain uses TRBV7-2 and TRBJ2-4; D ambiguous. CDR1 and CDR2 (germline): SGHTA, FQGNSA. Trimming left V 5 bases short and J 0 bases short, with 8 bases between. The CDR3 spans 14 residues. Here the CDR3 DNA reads TGTGCCAGCAGCCTTATTCTAGCCAAAAACATTCAGTACTTC. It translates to CASSLILAKNIQYF.